This TCR beta chain was obtained from a study of Graves' ophthalmopathy and Graves' hyperthyroidism. Study summary: Upon initial diagnosis and before any treatment, peripheral blood was collected.

The germline V gene encodes CDR1 SGHVS and CDR2 FQNEAQ. The CDR3 runs 14 residues. Trimming shortened V by 3 bases and J by 5 bases, and 14 bases separated the two germline ends. PBMCs were isolated from an approximately 9.4 ml sample of fresh peripheral blood. The table lists this clonotype with a count of one. RNA transcripts were the source from which TCR beta CDR3 regions were amplified. HTBI-primed first-round RT-PCR preceded second-round multiplex PCR. TCRdb fed the multiplex PCR reads into MiXCR, producing one record per CDR3 protein. Seen here are approximately 160,000 distinct CDR3 sequences, about two fifths observed once, and the top ten hold around 9.3%.

Sequenced: peripheral blood. The chain joins TRBV7-8 to TRBJ2-7; weak D call: TRBD1 (6 bases). The sequence was collected from a man aged 25 to 45 with Graves' ophthalmopathy. The CDR3 sequence is CASSFGTPPNEQYF. The DNA of the CDR3 is TGTGCCAGCAGCTTTGGGACACCGCCTAACGAGCAGTACTTC.